The text below deals with one T cell receptor (beta chain). The sample originates from a study of cytotoxic CD8 clonotypes in ibrutinib-treated CLL. Method: immunoSEQ multiplex PCR; TCRdb's copy keeps in-frame clones and lacks some. The sample gives over 200,000 clones, 70% to 75% of which show up once; over 5.5% is in the top ten. V was clipped by 3 bases and J by 3 bases, with 2 bases between them. The V gene's germline CDR1 is GTSNPN and CDR2 SVGIG (reference sequence). This CDR3 has 10 amino acids. This clonotype was sampled from a human donor with chronic lymphocytic leukemia. The chain carries TRBV30 and TRBJ1-1; D not resolved. The source was PBMCs, collected after 12 months of ibrutinib treatment. CDR3 sequence: CAWRYTEAFF. CDR3 DNA sequence: TGTGCCTGGAGGTACACTGAAGCTTTCTTT.